This TCR beta chain was obtained from a study of blood T cell repertoires in COVID-19. Produced via immunoSEQ multiplex PCR; TCRdb's table is partial and in-frame only. The table has about 230,000 clones, 65% to 90% seen once. The CDR3 sequence is 15 residues long. Germline V CDR1 and CDR2: SGHTA, FQGNSA. After removal of 1 base from V and 8 bases from J, the junction contained 3 bases not matched to a gene. The sequenced material came from peripheral blood. This sequence joins TRBV7-2 and TRBJ2-5; TRBD2 aligns across 14 bases. The sequence came from a woman aged 40 to 50 who had recovered from COVID-19. In DNA, the CDR3 is TGTGCCAGCAGCTTAGGGACTAGCGGGGGGCTTACCCAGTACTTC. It specifies CASSLGTSGGLTQYF.